This T cell receptor (beta chain) was recorded in a study of T cell clones after liver transplantation. TCRdb keeps only in-frame clones here, not all; method: immunoSEQ multiplex PCR. The sample records tens of thousands of clones, under 90% being singletons. V was cut by 8 bases and J by 7 bases, with 11 bases left in between. CDR1 and CDR2 from the germline V gene are LNHDA and SQIVND (reference sequence). This CDR3 has 12 residues. The sequence was obtained from a human patient who received a liver transplant. Some T cells may be the graft donor's. V usage is TRBV19 and J usage is TRBJ1-4; tentatively, D is TRBD1 (5 bases). The sequences come from CD4+ T cells from blood, collected 12 months after liver transplant. This CDR3 is CASGSGGEKLFF. The CDR3 nucleotides read TGTGCCAGTGGCTCTGGGGGTGAAAAACTGTTTTTT.